This passage covers 11 T cell receptor beta chains from one sample sequenced in a study of blood T cell repertoires in COVID-19 (dated by TCRdb to about 2020). The library was generated by the immunoSEQ multiplex PCR assay. TCRdb's version of the immuneACCESS table is confined to in-frame rearrangements and falls short of the full clone set. An unresolved V gene accounts for under half of the shortfall where checked; the remainder is of unknown origin. For this sample there are some 68,000 clones; roughly nine tenths appear just once. The biggest ten clones account for about 8.9% of the sample. The specimen was peripheral blood. The source is a man in his fifties or sixties with active COVID-19.

The rearrangement joins TRBV19 to TRBJ1-1; TRBD1 is a possible D gene (6 bases). The CDR3 covers 13 residues. CDR1 LNHDA and CDR2 SQIVND come from the germline V gene (reference sequence). With 6 bases removed from V and 5 bases from J, the gap between germline ends came to 13 bases. The CDR3 DNA sequence: TGTGCCAGTAGCGGGGCAGGGGAGACTGAAGCTTTCTTT. It is translated as CASSGAGETEAFF.

The genes are TRBV5-1 and TRBJ1-3; D unresolved. Germline V lookup: CDR1 SGHRS, CDR2 YFSETQ. Trimming shortened V by 4 bases and J by 0 bases, and 8 bases separated the two germline ends. The CDR3 length is 14 residues. The CDR3 region has the DNA TGCGCCAGCAGCCGTGAGTACTCTGGAAACACCATATATTTT. As protein: CASSREYSGNTIYF. Variable domain in full (rest from reference TRBV5-1 and TRBJ1-3): KAGVTQTPRYLIKTRGQQVTLSCSPISGHRSVSWYQQTPGQGLQFLFEYFSETQRNKGNFPGRFSGRQFSNSRSEMNVSTLELGDSALYLCASSREYSGNTIYFGEGSWLTVV.

The V call is TRBV14, the J call TRBJ2-7; TRBD1 might be the D (5 bases). With 1 base removed from V and 3 bases from J, the gap between germline ends came to 13 bases. The CDR3 covers 15 residues. CDR1 SGHDN and CDR2 FVKESK come from the germline V gene. CDR3 nucleotides: TGTGCCAGCAGCCAAGTCAGGGAAGAAGTCTACGAGCAGTACTTC. This sequence encodes CASSQVREEVYEQYF.

The chain carries TRBV28 and TRBJ1-2; tentative D call: TRBD1 (5 bases). The CDR3 covers 13 residues. CDR1 and CDR2 from the germline V gene are MDHEN and SYDVKM. V shed 6 bases and J shed 4 bases, with 12 bases lying between them. In DNA form, the CDR3 reads TGTGCCAGCAGCCTTCAGGGTGGCTATGGCTACACCTTC. This gives the protein CASSLQGGYGYTF.

This clone has just one count. The chain couples TRBV19 to TRBJ1-2, with a weak D call TRBD1 (5 bases). Germline V gene sequence: CDR1 LNHDA, CDR2 SQIVND (reference sequence). The CDR3 has 15 amino acids. The V gene lost 5 bases and the J gene lost 0 bases, with 13 bases spanning the gap. CDR3 region: CASSPQDRANYGYTF. In DNA form, the CDR3 reads TGTGCCAGTAGTCCCCAAGACAGAGCTAACTATGGCTACACCTTC.

This clone has just one count. The rearrangement joins TRBV12-3 or TRBV12-4 to TRBJ2-7; possible D gene TRBD2, 5 bases. V lost 5 bases, J lost 2 bases, and 10 bases lay in between. CDR3 length: 13 residues. The CDR3 loop is CASSRTGAYEQYF. The CDR3 nucleotides are TGTGCCAGCAGTCGTACCGGGGCCTACGAGCAGTACTTC.

This clone appeared once. The V call is TRBV2, the J call TRBJ2-7, with 7 positions matching TRBD2. Germline trimming cut 1 base from V and 6 bases from J; bases unmatched to any gene: 9. The germline CDR1 and CDR2 sequences are SNHLY and FYNNEI. This CDR3 is 15 amino acids long. This CDR3 reads CASSEVTGGGGEQYF. Here the CDR3 DNA reads TGTGCCAGCAGTGAAGTGACGGGGGGAGGTGGCGAGCAGTACTTC.

The rearrangement links TRBV5-1 to TRBJ2-1; D is possibly TRBD2 (5 bases). V dropped 7 bases and J dropped 7 bases, with 18 bases sitting between them. This CDR3 comprises 14 residues. Germline V gives CDR1 SGHRS, CDR2 YFSETQ. CDR3 loop: CASSRGWSENEQFF. The CDR3 coding sequence is TGCGCCAGCTCAAGAGGGTGGTCGGAGAATGAGCAGTTCTTC.

The rearrangement joins TRBV5-1 to TRBJ1-2, with D perhaps matching TRBD1 (5 bases). The CDR3 is 14 residues long. Germline V CDR1 and CDR2: SGHRS, YFSETQ. The germline V and J ends were trimmed by 2 bases and 3 bases, with 11 bases remaining between them. The chain's CDR3 is CASSFGRDYYGYTF. The CDR3 region has the DNA TGCGCCAGCAGCTTCGGCAGGGACTACTATGGCTACACCTTC.

This sequence joins TRBV6-5 and TRBJ2-2; D is undetermined. The germline CDR1 and CDR2 sequences are MNHEY and SVGAGI. The V and J ends lost 6 bases and 8 bases respectively, with 10 bases between them. The length of the CDR3 is 12 residues. The CDR3 nucleotides are TGTGCCAGCAGCCTGTCTGAGGGGGAGCTGTTTTTT. This encodes CASSLSEGELFF.

The chain carries TRBV5-5 and TRBJ1-2, with TRBD1 identical over 11 bases. Per the germline V gene, CDR1 is SGHKS and CDR2 is YYEKEE (reference sequence). V shed 4 bases, J shed 9 bases, and the junction held 8 bases outside the gene matches. The CDR3 has 14 amino acids. CDR3 residues: CASSPGQGAGSYTF. CDR3 DNA: TGTGCCAGCAGCCCCGGACAGGGGGCGGGAAGCTACACCTTC.